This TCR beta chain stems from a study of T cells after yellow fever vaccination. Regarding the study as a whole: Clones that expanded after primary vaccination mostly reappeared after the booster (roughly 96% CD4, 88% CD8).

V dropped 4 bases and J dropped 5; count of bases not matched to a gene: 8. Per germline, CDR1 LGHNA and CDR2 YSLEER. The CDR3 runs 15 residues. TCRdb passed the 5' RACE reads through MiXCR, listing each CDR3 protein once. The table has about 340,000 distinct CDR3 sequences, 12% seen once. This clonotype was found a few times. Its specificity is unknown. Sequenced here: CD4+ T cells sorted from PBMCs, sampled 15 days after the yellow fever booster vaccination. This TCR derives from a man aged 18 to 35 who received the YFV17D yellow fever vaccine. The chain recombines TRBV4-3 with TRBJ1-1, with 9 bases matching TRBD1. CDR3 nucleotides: TGCGCCAGCAGCCCCCAGGACAGGGGAAGGACTGAAGCTTTCTTT. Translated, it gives CASSPQDRGRTEAFF.